The clone carrying this T cell receptor beta chain has only a few counts. Per sample, no less than 5.5 micrograms of total RNA were extracted. The sample originates from a study of blood T cells in healthy people across ages. Then a second PCR, running roughly 7 to 11 cycles, was carried out with a sample-barcoded 5' primer and a J-beta primer mix. TCRdb called the 5' RACE reads again in MiXCR, with one record for every CDR3 protein. Counted here are about 800,000 distinct CDR3 sequences, roughly 25% occurring once; the ten biggest clones make up approximately 4%. The V and J ends lost 5 bases and 2 bases respectively, with 11 bases between them. CDR3 length: 14 residues. Germline lookup yields CDR1 SGHVS and CDR2 FQNEAQ. This same sample was also part of a study on T cells of mothers and their children. That work contributes: Each child contributed millions of TCR beta CDR3 reads, while each mother contributed over 8.5 million.

The sequenced sample consisted of blood. The origin of this receptor is a boy aged 10-17 years in good health. This rearrangement joins TRBV7-8 to TRBJ2-3; the D is unclear. DNA for the CDR3: TGTGCCAGCAGCCTAGTCGTTTACACAGATACGCAGTATTTT. It is translated as CASSLVVYTDTQYF.